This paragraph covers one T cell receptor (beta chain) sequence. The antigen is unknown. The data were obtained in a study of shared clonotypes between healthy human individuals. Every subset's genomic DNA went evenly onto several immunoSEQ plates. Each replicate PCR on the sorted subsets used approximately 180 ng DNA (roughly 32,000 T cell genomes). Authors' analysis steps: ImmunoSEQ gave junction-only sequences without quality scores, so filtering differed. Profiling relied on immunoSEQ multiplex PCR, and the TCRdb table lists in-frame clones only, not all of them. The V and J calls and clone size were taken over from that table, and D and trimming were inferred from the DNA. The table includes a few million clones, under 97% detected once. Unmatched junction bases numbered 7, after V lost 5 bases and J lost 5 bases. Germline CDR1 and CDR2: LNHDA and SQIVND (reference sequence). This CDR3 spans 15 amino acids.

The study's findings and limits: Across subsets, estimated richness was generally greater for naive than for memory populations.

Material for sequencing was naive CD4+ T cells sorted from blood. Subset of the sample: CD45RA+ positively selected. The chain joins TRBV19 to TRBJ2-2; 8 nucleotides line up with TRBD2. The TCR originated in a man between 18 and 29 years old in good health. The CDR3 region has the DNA TGTGCCAGTAGTGGGCCGGGGACTAGGACCGGGGAGCTGTTTTTT. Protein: CASSGPGTRTGELFF.